A selection of T cell receptor beta chains follows, all from one sample in a study of blood T cells in healthy people across ages. TCRdb ran MiXCR on the 5' RACE reads and lists one entry per CDR3 protein. The sample includes roughly 800,000 distinct CDR3 sequences, roughly 50% seen only once; the top ten take approximately 40%. Sequenced: blood. All receptors derive from a man older than 75 in good health. Each CDR3 is given with its conserved first and last residue. A D gene is named only where the DNA matches it firmly. A clone size is listed for some rows: how often the clone was seen (once, few, many), or a class if it is expanded.

size	D	V	J	CDR3	DNA
NA	TRBD1	TRBV3-1	TRBJ1-2	CASSRGVPGQGSYGYTF	TGTGCCAGCAGCCGGGGAGTTCCGGGACAGGGGAGCTATGGCTACACCTTC
NA	TRBD1	TRBV29-1	TRBJ1-2	CSSVEGASYGYTF	TGCAGCTCCGTCGAGGGGGCCAGTTATGGCTACACCTTC
NA	NA	TRBV11-3	TRBJ1-2	CASSPRTEQGLRYYGYTF	TGTGCCAGCAGCCCCCGGACAGAGCAGGGTTTACGTTACTATGGCTACACCTTC
NA	NA	TRBV2	TRBJ2-5	CASSDTGIQTQYF	TGCGCCAGCAGCGACACAGGGATACAGACCCAGTACTTC
NA	NA	TRBV3-1	TRBJ1-1	CASSPGGWGFRCKPFF	TGTGCCAGCAGCCCCGGGGGCTGGGGGTTTCGCTGCAAGCCTTTCTTT
NA	NA	TRBV12-3/TRBV12-4	TRBJ2-5	CASSPTPPGQTQYF	TGTGCCAGCAGTCCGACCCCCCCGGGGCAGACCCAGTACTTC
NA	TRBD1	TRBV2	TRBJ1-6	CASRLLGTGDNSPLHF	TGTGCCAGCAGACTCCTTGGGACAGGGGATAATTCACCCCTCCACTTT
NA	NA	TRBV5-5	TRBJ1-2	CASSYAFESNYGYTF	TGTGCCAGCAGCTACGCCTTCGAATCTAACTATGGCTACACCTTC
few	NA	TRBV4-1	TRBJ2-7	CASSHVVGTYEQYF	TGCGCCAGCAGCCACGTTGTGGGCACCTACGAGCAGTACTTC
many	NA	TRBV20-1	TRBJ2-7	CSARSGRSYEQYF	TGCAGTGCTAGATCAGGGAGATCCTACGAGCAGTACTTC
NA	NA	TRBV11-2	TRBJ1-1	CASSFPGEATEAFF	TGTGCCAGCAGCTTCCCCGGGGAAGCCACTGAAGCTTTCTTT
NA	NA	TRBV2	TRBJ2-6	CASRKDGANVLTF	TGTGCCAGCAGGAAGGATGGGGCCAACGTCCTGACTTTC
NA	NA	TRBV10-3	TRBJ2-6	CAIRTGSSGANVLTF	TGTGCCATCAGGACAGGTAGTTCTGGGGCCAACGTCCTGACTTTC
NA	NA	TRBV2	TRBJ1-2	CASSVLTARQGGYTF	TGTGCCAGCAGTGTTTTGACAGCCCGACAAGGTGGCTACACCTTC
NA	NA	TRBV20-1	TRBJ2-3	CSASKQPVSTDTQYF	TGCAGTGCTAGTAAGCAGCCCGTTAGCACAGATACGCAGTATTTT
few	NA	TRBV6-5	TRBJ1-2	CASSENPTVYGYTF	TGTGCCAGCAGCGAGAACCCCACAGTCTATGGCTACACCTTC
NA	TRBD2	TRBV24-1	TRBJ2-4	CATSEAGVAKNIQYF	TGTGCCACCAGTGAAGCGGGGGTAGCCAAAAACATTCAGTACTTC
NA	TRBD2	TRBV20-1	TRBJ2-1	CSARPIAGIEQFF	TGCAGTGCTAGACCAATAGCGGGAATTGAGCAGTTCTTC
once	TRBD2	TRBV20-1	TRBJ2-1	CSAVAGGWVGNEQFF	TGCAGTGCCGTAGCGGGAGGGTGGGTCGGTAATGAGCAGTTCTTC
NA	NA	TRBV9	TRBJ2-3	CASCVAPDTQYF	TGTGCCAGCTGCGTAGCTCCAGATACGCAGTATTTT
NA	NA	TRBV30	TRBJ2-1	CAWSSARSSYNEQFF	TGTGCCTGGAGTTCGGCCAGAAGCTCCTACAATGAGCAGTTCTTC
NA	TRBD2	TRBV29-1	TRBJ2-4	CSVEDSSGRAENIQYF	TGCAGCGTTGAAGATTCTAGCGGGAGGGCCGAAAACATTCAGTACTTC
NA	NA	TRBV6-5	TRBJ1-2	CASSYSGYGYTF	TGTGCCAGCAGTTACTCTGGCTATGGCTACACCTTC
few	NA	TRBV4-1	TRBJ2-2	CASSRRTGELFF	TGCGCCAGCAGCCGACGGACCGGGGAGCTGTTTTTT
NA	TRBD1	TRBV5-1	TRBJ2-7	CASSSGTESSYEQYF	TGCGCCAGCAGCTCGGGGACAGAAAGCTCCTACGAGCAGTACTTC
NA	NA	TRBV7-9	TRBJ1-4	CAGSSGRPTNEKLFF	TGTGCCGGCAGCTCGGGGAGGCCAACTAATGAAAAACTGTTTTTT
NA	NA	TRBV6-2/TRBV6-3	TRBJ2-5	CASSYQMGRTRETQYF	TGTGCCAGCAGTTACCAGATGGGACGGACCCGAGAGACCCAGTACTTC
many	NA	TRBV29-1	TRBJ2-7	CSVAGTSREQYF	TGCAGCGTTGCCGGGACGAGCCGCGAGCAGTACTTC
NA	TRBD1	TRBV27	TRBJ2-7	CASSLSTGSSYEQYF	TGTGCCAGCAGTTTATCGACAGGGAGCTCCTACGAGCAGTACTTC
NA	NA	TRBV20-1	TRBJ2-7	CSARTALDEQYF	TGCAGTGCTAGAACAGCGTTGGACGAGCAGTACTTC
NA	NA	TRBV10-3	TRBJ2-7	CAISETSSLSRSYEQYF	TGTGCCATCAGTGAGACAAGTTCCCTATCTAGGTCCTACGAGCAGTACTTC